This T cell receptor beta chain was observed in a study of sequential checkpoint blockade in melanoma. Method: immunoSEQ multiplex PCR; TCRdb's copy keeps in-frame clones and lacks some. In the table there are some 32,000 clones, approximately 86% of which are singletons. Indicated treatment: randomized to nivolumab then ipilimumab (arm A) or the reverse (arm B). Germline V gene sequence: CDR1 SEHNR, CDR2 FQNEAQ (reference sequence). Unmatched junction bases numbered 15, after V lost 4 bases and J lost 5 bases. CDR3 size: 17 residues. The gene calls are TRBV7-9 and TRBJ2-5; 8 bases match TRBD1. The material was CD8+ T cells sorted from blood (inferred from file names), obtained from a patient given nivolumab and ipilimumab in sequence. The origin of this receptor is a human donor with melanoma. In nucleotides, the CDR3 is TGTGCCAGCAGCTCCTCTAGGATAGGCAGGGGGCACGAGACCCAGTACTTC. Protein product: CASSSSRIGRGHETQYF.